The clone carrying this T cell receptor (beta chain) was seen just once. Source study methods: Amplification of reference gene primers was used by the study to estimate nucleated cell counts. Profiling relied on immunoSEQ multiplex PCR, and the TCRdb table lists in-frame clones only, not all of them. The V and J calls and clone size were taken over from that table, and D and trimming were inferred from the DNA. The sample shows roughly 190,000 clones, about 93% of them seen only once. The CDR3 totals 18 residues. Germline values: CDR1 MNHEY, CDR2 SMNVEV (reference sequence). After removal of 2 bases from V and 0 bases from J, the junction contained 10 bases not matched to a gene. This entry comes from a study of blood T cell repertoires in COVID-19. Study background: Material from acute and convalescent COVID-19 was sourced from the United States, Italy and Spain. Sample material is recorded as cDNA or gDNA derived from T cells, B-cell-depleted T cells, or PBMCs.

The TCR was taken from a man aged 50 to 60 with acute or convalescent COVID-19. The rearrangement links TRBV27 to TRBJ1-3, with 7 bases matching TRBD1. Sequencing input: peripheral blood. CDR3 sequence (DNA): TGTGCCAGCAGTTTAGGATTTCCGGGACAGACCTCTGGAAACACCATATATTTT. It codes for CASSLGFPGQTSGNTIYF.